Shown below are 7 T cell receptor beta chains from a single sample sequenced in a study of OX40 agonist ivuxolimab in advanced cancers. Data came from immunoSEQ multiplex PCR; TCRdb stores just in-frame clones and leaves some out. Counted here are about 46,000 clones, more than 75% occurring once; the ten biggest clones make up over 9%. The sequences come from CD4+ or CD8+ T cells sorted from blood, collected in a trial of the OX40 agonist ivuxolimab. These TCRs come from an adult with an advanced solid tumor such as melanoma, head and neck, liver or kidney cancer.

The V and J genes are TRBV2 and TRBJ2-1; D gene unclear. Trimming took off 7 bases at V and 8 bases at J, with 18 bases between the two ends. The V gene's germline CDR1 is SNHLY and CDR2 FYNNEI. The CDR3 sequence is 14 residues long. CDR3 in DNA: TGTGCCAGCAAGTTCGGCTTTGAATTGGATGAGCAGTTCTTC. Amino acid sequence: CASKFGFELDEQFF.

The chain has TRBV15 and TRBJ2-1; no reliable D call. Trimming removed 4 bases from V and 4 bases from J, with 14 bases in between. The V gene's germline CDR1 is LNHNV and CDR2 YYDKDF (reference sequence). The CDR3 has 15 residues. DNA of the CDR3: TGTGCCACCAGCAATTTTGCAGGAGCTTACAATGAGCAGTTCTTC. Its translation is CATSNFAGAYNEQFF. The entire variable domain, with the rest obtained from reference TRBV15 and TRBJ2-1, is as follows: DAMVIQNPRYQVTQFGKPVTLSCSQTLNHNVMYWYQQKSSQAPKLLFHYYDKDFNNEADTPDNFQSRRPNTSFCFLDIRSPGLGDTAMYLCATSNFAGAYNEQFFGPGTRLTVL.

The CDR3 coding sequence is TGTGCCAGCAGCAAGCGGTCGGAATTTTTGGACTATGGCTACACCTTC. Translated: CASSKRSEFLDYGYTF. V is TRBV11-2 and J is TRBJ1-2; no clear D. CDR1 and CDR2 (germline): SGHAT, FQNNGV. The CDR3 length is 16 residues. The V end lost 5 bases, the J end lost 3 bases, and 19 bases lay between the germline ends. Full variable domain (outside the CDR3, taken from reference TRBV11-2 and TRBJ1-2): EAGVAQSPRYKIIEKRQSVAFWCNPISGHATLYWYQQILGQGPKLLIQFQNNGVVDDSQLPKDRFSAERLKGVDSTLKIQPAKLEDSAVYLCASSKRSEFLDYGYTFGSGTRLTVV.

This chain joins TRBV6-1 and TRBJ1-3; D uncertain. CDR1 and CDR2 from the germline V gene are MNHNS and SASEGT. The V gene lost 2 bases and the J gene lost 8 bases, with 13 bases spanning the gap. The CDR3 totals 14 residues. The CDR3 DNA follows: TGTGCCAGCAGTGAAATTGACCCCCCGCACACCATATATTTT. This translates into CASSEIDPPHTIYF.

The chain joins TRBV18 to TRBJ1-2; TRBD1 is a possible D gene (5 bases). Germline lookup yields CDR1 KGHSH and CDR2 LQKENI. CDR3 length equals 17 residues. V lost 4 bases and J 0 bases, leaving 18 bases between the germline ends. The CDR3 sequence: CASSLTLGTNANYGYTF. CDR3 bases: TGTGCCAGCTCACTAACACTCGGGACCAACGCTAACTATGGCTACACCTTC.

CDR3 loop: CASSVWGQGINSPLHF. Here the CDR3 DNA reads TGCGCCAGCAGTGTCTGGGGACAGGGAATTAATTCACCCCTCCACTTT. V and J are TRBV10-1 and TRBJ1-6, with 9 bases lining up with TRBD1. The germline gives CDR1 WNHNN, CDR2 SYGVQD (reference sequence). This CDR3 is 16 amino acids long. V lost 4 bases and J lost 6; bases outside the gene matches: 7.

DNA for the CDR3: TGTGCCAGCAGCGTAGCGGACACCAACTATGGCTACACCTTC. It translates to CASSVADTNYGYTF. J is TRBJ1-2 and V is TRBV9; tentative D call: TRBD1 (5 bases). Between the trimmed V and J ends, which lost 0 bases and 2 bases, there was a span of 8 bases. The CDR3 length is 14 residues. CDR1 is SGDLS and CDR2 is YYNGEE in the germline V gene.